This T cell receptor (beta chain) was sequenced for a study of blood T cells in healthy people across ages. The CDR3 covers 14 residues. Germline assignment: CDR1 SGHTA and CDR2 FQGNSA. Trimming left V 2 bases short and J 9 bases short, with 14 bases between. Through a sample-barcoded 5' primer and a J-beta primer mix, a second PCR was run for roughly 6 to 11 cycles. TCRdb called the 5' RACE reads again in MiXCR, with one record for every CDR3 protein. Of approximately 810,000 distinct CDR3 sequences listed, 29% were seen once; the top ten hold around 16%. The chain employs TRBV7-2 and TRBJ2-1; TRBD2 might be the D (6 bases). The clonotype originates from a woman over 75 in good health. The sequenced material came from blood. The CDR3: CASSLPGRPGEQFF. CDR3 nucleotide sequence: TGTGCCAGCAGCTTACCCGGGAGACCGGGTGAGCAGTTCTTC.